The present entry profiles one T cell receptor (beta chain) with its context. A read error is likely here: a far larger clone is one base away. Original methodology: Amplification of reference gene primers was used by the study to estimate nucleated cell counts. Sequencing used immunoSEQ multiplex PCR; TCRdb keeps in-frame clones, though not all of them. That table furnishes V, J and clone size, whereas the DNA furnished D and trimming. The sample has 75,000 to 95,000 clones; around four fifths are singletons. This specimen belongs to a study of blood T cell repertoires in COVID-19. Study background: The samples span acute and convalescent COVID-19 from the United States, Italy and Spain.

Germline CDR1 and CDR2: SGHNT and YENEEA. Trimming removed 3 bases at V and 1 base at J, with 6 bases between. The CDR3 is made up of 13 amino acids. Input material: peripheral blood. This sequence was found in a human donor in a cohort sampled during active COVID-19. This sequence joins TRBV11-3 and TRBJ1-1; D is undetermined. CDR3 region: CASSFRGNTEAFF. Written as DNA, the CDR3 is TGTGCCAGCAGCTTCCGAGGGAACACTGAAGCTTTCTTT.